The 22 T cell receptor beta chains given below trace back to one sample, sequenced in a study of blood T cell repertoires in COVID-19 (dated by TCRdb to the early 2020s). The receptor library was made with the immunoSEQ multiplex PCR assay. What TCRdb holds here is the immuneACCESS table cut down to in-frame rearrangements. Part of the clones is not present; checked against another copy, under half of the missing clones reflect an unresolved V gene, and the others are unexplained. For this sample there are around 140,000 clones; roughly 80% appear just once. Of the sample, about 2.4% falls within the top ten clones. Sequenced material: PBMCs or T cells enriched from blood (not recorded which). All receptors come from a man aged 35 to 55 with acute COVID-19.

The chain uses TRBV18 and TRBJ1-1, with D possibly TRBD1 on 5 matching bases. Trimming left V 1 base short and J 5 bases short, with 8 bases between. Germline V lookup: CDR1 KGHSH, CDR2 LQKENI. This CDR3 has 13 amino acids. This chain's CDR3 is CASSPRRDTEAFF. The CDR3 region has the DNA TGTGCCAGCTCACCACGCAGGGATACTGAAGCTTTCTTT.

The chain is built from TRBV18 and TRBJ1-2, with unresolved D. Germline V CDR1 and CDR2: KGHSH, LQKENI. Trimming shortened V by 3 bases and J by 5 bases, and 16 bases separated the two germline ends. This CDR3 contains 15 residues. CDR3 in DNA: TGTGCCAGCTCACCCAGAGGCGAGGGTGGGTATGGCTACACCTTC. Translation: CASSPRGEGGYGYTF.

This chain links TRBV27 with TRBJ2-7; TRBD2 might be the D (6 bases). This CDR3 comprises 13 residues. CDR1 and CDR2 from the germline V gene are MNHEY and SMNVEV (reference sequence). Trimming pared 0 bases from V and 7 bases from J, leaving 10 bases between. The CDR3 protein is CASSLSAGWEQYF. In DNA, the CDR3 is TGTGCCAGCAGTTTATCCGCGGGGTGGGAGCAGTACTTC.

This clone turned up a few times. The chain couples TRBV18 to TRBJ1-3; TRBD1 aligns across 7 bases. The ends lost 3 bases at V and 1 base at J; junction bases unmatched: 9. This CDR3 is 17 amino acids long. Germline assignment: CDR1 KGHSH and CDR2 LQKENI. CDR3 amino acids: CASSPLITGVSGNTIYF. The CDR3 DNA is TGTGCCAGCTCACCTCTGATTACAGGGGTGTCTGGAAACACCATATATTTT.

This chain joins TRBV2 and TRBJ2-3; a possible D gene is TRBD2 (6 bases). Trimming removed 7 bases at V and 5 bases at J, with 19 bases between. This CDR3 contains 15 residues. Germline CDR1 SNHLY, CDR2 FYNNEI. CDR3 sequence: CASTQSRESIDTQYF. CDR3 in DNA: TGTGCCAGCACCCAAAGCCGGGAGTCGATAGATACGCAGTATTTT.

This clone was detected only a few times. The V gene is TRBV19, the J gene TRBJ1-1; D remains unclear. Trimming removed 3 bases from V and 5 bases from J, with 7 bases in between. Germline V lookup: CDR1 LNHDA, CDR2 SQIVND (reference sequence). This CDR3 contains 12 residues. The CDR3 here is CASSISRTEAFF. The CDR3 DNA reads TGTGCCAGTAGTATTTCGAGGACTGAAGCTTTCTTT.

The V gene is TRBV14, the J gene TRBJ2-1; 7 positions agree with TRBD1. Germline trimming cut 3 bases from V and 12 bases from J; bases unmatched to any gene: 11. The CDR3 spans 14 residues. CDR1 and CDR2 from the germline V gene are SGHDN and FVKESK. The CDR3 bases are TGTGCCAGCAGCCAGGACAGGAATAATAGAGGGCAGTTCTTC. Protein product: CASSQDRNNRGQFF.

This chain links TRBV28 with TRBJ2-3; no reliable D call. Per germline, CDR1 MDHEN and CDR2 SYDVKM. This CDR3 comprises 12 residues. V lost 6 bases to trimming and J lost 9 bases, with 13 bases between them. For the CDR3, the DNA is TGTGCCAGCAGCCCTCGTGGAGACACGCAGTATTTT. It translates to CASSPRGDTQYF.

The rearrangement joins TRBV5-4 to TRBJ2-2; 7 bases line up with TRBD1. Trimming took 6 bases from V and 4 from J; bases not matched to a gene: 9. The CDR3 runs 15 residues. Germline CDR1 reads SGHNT; CDR2 reads YYREEE (reference sequence). CDR3 residues: CASTPRDRGTGELFF. CDR3 sequence (DNA): TGTGCCAGCACCCCCCGGGACAGAGGCACCGGGGAGCTGTTTTTT.

This clone was seen more than once but under ten times. This chain connects TRBV5-1 to TRBJ2-7, with 7 bases matching TRBD1. The V segment lost 2 bases and the J segment 2 bases; nucleotides outside the gene matches: 1. Germline-derived CDR1 and CDR2 are SGHRS and YFSETQ. The CDR3 totals 13 residues. The CDR3 DNA is TGCGCCAGCAGCTTACAGGGGACCTACGAGCAGTACTTC. This gives the protein CASSLQGTYEQYF.

V and J are TRBV5-1 and TRBJ2-5, with TRBD1 identical over 7 bases. Trimming removed 4 bases from V and 1 base from J; junction bases left unmatched: 4. The V gene's germline CDR1 is SGHRS and CDR2 YFSETQ. This CDR3 has 14 amino acids. Here the CDR3 reads CASSPGQIQETQYF. The CDR3 DNA reads TGCGCCAGCAGCCCGGGACAGATCCAAGAGACCCAGTACTTC. Based on the CDR3 plus reference TRBV5-1 and TRBJ2-5, the full variable domain is KAGVTQTPRYLIKTRGQQVTLSCSPISGHRSVSWYQQTPGQGLQFLFEYFSETQRNKGNFPGRFSGRQFSNSRSEMNVSTLELGDSALYLCASSPGQIQETQYFGPGTRLLVL.

This clone was recorded only once. V gene TRBV6-9 combines with J gene TRBJ2-2; TRBD2 might be the D (6 bases). Germline V gene data show CDR1 as MNHGY and CDR2 as SVAAGI. The V end was cut by 0 bases, the J end by 7 bases, with 12 bases between. The CDR3 totals 15 residues. CDR3 nucleotide sequence: TGTGCCAGCAGTTATTCACGGGAGAGGGACGGGGAGCTGTTTTTT. As protein: CASSYSRERDGELFF.

This sequence joins TRBV6-5 and TRBJ2-7, with TRBD2 identical over 7 bases. The CDR3 length is 14 residues. Germline CDR1 is MNHEY and CDR2 is SVGAGI. Unmatched junction bases numbered 9, after V lost 3 bases and J lost 7 bases. The CDR3, as DNA: TGTGCCAGCAGTTATGGGACTACCAAGGGGGAGCAGTACTTC. It codes for CASSYGTTKGEQYF.

As concerns this clone: The sample carries other DNA sequences with the same CDR3. The chain is built from TRBV24-1 and TRBJ1-5, with D unclear. With 0 bases removed from V and 0 bases from J, the gap between germline ends came to 2 bases. The germline V gene has CDR1 KGHDR and CDR2 SFDVKD. The CDR3 has 14 amino acids. CDR3 DNA: TGTGCCACCAGTGATTTGTATAGCAATCAGCCCCAGCATTTT. Its protein product is CATSDLYSNQPQHF.

This clone appeared a few times. The chain is built from TRBV27 and TRBJ1-1; D possibly corresponds to TRBD1 (6 bases). V gave up 5 bases and J gave up 0 bases, with 10 bases separating them. CDR1 and CDR2 from the germline V gene are MNHEY and SMNVEV (reference sequence). This CDR3 is 14 amino acids long. CDR3 protein: CASSAGQMNTEAFF. The CDR3 DNA sequence: TGTGCCAGCAGTGCCGGACAGATGAACACTGAAGCTTTCTTT.

The rearrangement uses TRBV7-8 and TRBJ2-5; 12 bases are shared with TRBD1. The CDR3 loop spans 18 amino acids. The V segment lost 9 bases and the J segment 2 bases; nucleotides outside the gene matches: 16. Per the germline V gene, CDR1 is SGHVS and CDR2 is FQNEAQ. The CDR3 bases are TGTGCCAGTATACACCGGGGACAGGGGGCTGGTAAGCAAGAGACCCAGTACTTC. It translates to CASIHRGQGAGKQETQYF.

The chain recombines TRBV9 with TRBJ1-3, with D tentatively TRBD1 (5 bases). Trimming stripped 1 base from V and 0 bases from J, with 14 bases between. Germline CDR1 and CDR2: SGDLS and YYNGEE. The CDR3 has 17 residues. CDR3 sequence (DNA): TGTGCCAGCAGCGTAACCGCGGGACGGCTCTCTGGAAACACCATATATTTT. Translation gives CASSVTAGRLSGNTIYF. The complete variable domain, with remaining parts taken from reference TRBV9 and TRBJ1-3, reads DSGVTQTPKHLITATGQRVTLRCSPRSGDLSVYWYQQSLDQGLQFLIQYYNGEERAKGNILERFSAQQFPDLHSELNLSSLELGDSALYFCASSVTAGRLSGNTIYFGEGSWLTVV.

V gene TRBV28 combines with J gene TRBJ1-1, with 7 bases lining up with TRBD1. Per germline, CDR1 MDHEN and CDR2 SYDVKM. This CDR3 spans 15 amino acids. Trimming removed 5 bases from V and 3 bases from J; junction bases left unmatched: 9. This chain's CDR3 is CASSESAGQDTEAFF. The CDR3 region has the DNA TGTGCCAGCAGTGAATCCGCTGGACAGGACACTGAAGCTTTCTTT.

The DNA for the CDR3 is TGTGCCAGTAGTAGAGGGATCCAACGGGGAGATACGCAGTATTTT. It encodes CASSRGIQRGDTQYF. The chain uses TRBV19 and TRBJ2-3; D is perhaps TRBD2 (5 bases). Looked up from germline, CDR1 is LNHDA and CDR2 is SQIVND (reference sequence). This CDR3 is built from 15 residues. V was trimmed by 4 bases and J by 5 bases, leaving 16 bases between them.

CDR3 in amino acids: CSAEKQGLGGTDTQYF. The DNA for the CDR3 is TGCAGCGCCGAAAAACAGGGGCTTGGGGGCACAGATACGCAGTATTTT. The gene calls are TRBV29-1 and TRBJ2-3, with 7 bases lining up with TRBD1. The germline CDR1 and CDR2 sequences are SQVTM and ANQGSEA. V shed 7 bases and J 1 base; nucleotides not matched to a gene: 14. The CDR3 extends over 16 amino acids.

The CDR3 DNA follows: TGCGCCAGCAGCTCACAGGGTGGGAACACTGAAGCTTTCTTT. Its translation: CASSSQGGNTEAFF. The rearrangement uses TRBV5-1 and TRBJ1-1; D is possibly TRBD1 (6 bases). Germline CDR1 reads SGHRS; CDR2 reads YFSETQ. V was trimmed by 3 bases and J by 1 base, leaving 10 bases between them. This CDR3 has 14 amino acids.

The V and J genes are TRBV2 and TRBJ2-1, with 10 bases fitting TRBD1. Germline V gene data show CDR1 as SNHLY and CDR2 as FYNNEI. The CDR3 consists of 15 residues. The V segment lost 5 bases and the J segment 15 bases; nucleotides outside the gene matches: 16. CDR3 in amino acids: CASSFFGTGETDRFF. In DNA form, the CDR3 reads TGTGCCAGCAGTTTTTTCGGGACAGGGGAAACCGACCGGTTCTTC.